This T cell receptor beta chain comes out of a study of blood T cell repertoires in COVID-19. TCRdb's table, derived via immunoSEQ multiplex PCR, lists solely in-frame clones and lacks some. The table lists about 210,000 clones, 75% to 85% of them singletons. CDR1 and CDR2 from the germline V gene are MDHEN and SYDVKM. V was trimmed by 4 bases and J by 1 base, leaving 8 bases between them. This CDR3 has 14 amino acids. Followed over time, Seattle patients had been enrolled while infection was active. This sequence originates from a woman aged 70 to 79 with COVID-19, enrolled during active disease. Specimen: peripheral blood. This rearrangement joins TRBV28 to TRBJ1-5, with a tentative D call TRBD1 (6 bases). CDR3 nucleotides: TGTGCCAGCAGTTCACAGGGCAGCAATCAGCCCCAGCATTTT. Translated: CASSSQGSNQPQHF.